This T cell receptor (beta chain) was observed in a study of T cell responses to AZD1222 COVID-19 vaccine (dated by TCRdb to 2020 to 2023). Broadly, across the study: Because spike-specific TCR depth and breadth did not differ between the two schedules, AZD1222 recipients who got a second dose at roughly 4 weeks were pooled with those who got a second dose at roughly 12 weeks. TCR sequencing covered fewer than 250 trial participants: 200 to 220 given two doses of AZD1222 and some 25 given two doses of MenACWY control vaccine. Trial participants were enrolled by age into 18-55, 56-69 and 70-plus year subgroups, with approximately 150, 30 and 60 TCR-sequenced participants respectively.

The CDR3 regions of human TCRbeta chains were analyzed by immunosequencing. Turning to the authors' computational methods: Repertoire TCRs were matched against a reference library of SARS-CoV-2-specific TCRs generated with the MIRA antigen-specificity platform. Breadth was defined as the fraction of unique TCRs that were SARS-CoV-2-associated. Depth was defined as the fraction of total T cells that were SARS-CoV-2-associated. Using the MIRA data, every spike-specific TCR was mapped to the spike region that the TCR reacted to and assigned to either a CD4 or a CD8 class. Log10-transformed breadth and depth values were compared by one-way ANOVA with Sidak's multiple comparisons tests. The clones in this table, taken by TCRdb from immuneACCESS, are in-frame only. Not every clone is retained; where verified, under half of the shortfall comes from an unresolved V gene, and the cause of the rest is unknown. V and J calls and clone size come straight from that table; D and trimming were deduced from the DNA. This sample holds 75,000 to 95,000 clones; roughly 84% were observed only once. The ten largest clonotypes hold 10% to 15% of the sample.

On the study overall, not on this receptor specifically: Vaccine-associated CD4 TCRs spanned the whole spike protein, with dominant responses in regions 160-218 and 743-854. In the small 56-69-year group, the increase in depth fell short of significance, most likely because of low power. Conclusions about previously exposed vaccinees are limited because only five to seven AZD1222 recipients were SARS-CoV-2 seropositive at baseline. Because no samples from the day 14 peak response were available, repertoires could be characterized only after the peak T cell response. After two AZD1222 doses, spike-specific TCR breadth and depth were significantly higher than at day 0 and than in MenACWY recipients. Nearly half of unique spike-specific TCRs reportedly recognized epitopes outside regions mutated in the B.1.351 and B.1.1.7 variants. Participants were mostly white British, with more females than males. The authors suggested clonal diversity may have been underestimated.

Via the germline V gene, CDR1 is MDHEN and CDR2 SYDVKM. From its cysteine to its phenylalanine, the CDR3 spans 10 amino acids. Kept here is only the CDR3 DNA, which spans 30 bases and is read in frame from base 1. On this clone: Its antigen specificity is not known. One end of the junction is discordant with germline, which a read error may explain. At the DNA level, this CDR3 is encoded by other sequences in the same sample as well.

The time point tag for this specimen amounts to: baseline before first vaccination. Vaccinee samples were obtained from the UK trials COV001 and COV002, which included a single-blind randomized controlled phase 2/3 trial of AZD1222 (ChAdOx1 nCoV-19) in healthy adults. For TCRbeta chain sequencing, PBMC samples were collected from trial participants at day 0 and at day 28 after the second dose. The origin of this receptor is an adult in good health. The sample consisted of peripheral blood, taken on day 0 of AZD1222 vaccination. In this chain, TRBV28 is recombined with TRBJ1-1; 7 junctional bases match TRBD1. CDR3 protein: CASTDREAFF. The sequenced DNA is TGTGCCAGCACCGACAGGGAAGCCTTCTTT.